Sequencing of this T cell receptor beta chain was carried out in a study of blood T cell repertoires in COVID-19 (dated by TCRdb to about 2020). With regard to the full study: Samples from collaborators originated in the United States, Italy and Spain and spanned both the acute and convalescent phases of COVID-19. The material from the prospective study consisted of cDNA or gDNA derived from T cells, B-cell-depleted T cells, or PBMCs. The dataset comprised deeply sampled blood TCRbeta repertoires from subjects exposed to, actively infected with, or recovered from COVID-19. A freely available public database, intended as a resource for researchers studying the immune response to SARS-CoV-2, is where the repertoires were released. The samples were drawn from two sources: the first 160 participants of the ongoing ImmuneRACE study, and 950 to 1,500 subjects contributed by 6 global collaborators. The sample metadata nearly always contained a de-identified subject ID, COVID-19 status, age in years and sex. Where HLA class I and class II types were available, the types were taken from metadata supplied by the sample provider, not from assay-based typing.

TCRbeta CDR3 regions were amplified from genomic DNA using the immunoSEQ Assay, a bias-controlled multiplex PCR. In the paper's pipeline: Nucleated cell counts per sample were estimated from amplification of reference gene primers within the assay. To quantify the absolute abundance of each unique TCRbeta CDR3 rearrangement, sequence reads were collapsed and filtered. Productive Simpson clonality was computed per sample as the square root of Simpson's diversity index over productive rearrangements. The clones in this table, taken by TCRdb from immuneACCESS, are in-frame only. Not every clone is retained; where verified, under half of the shortfall comes from an unresolved V gene, and the cause of the rest is unknown. That table furnishes V, J and clone size, whereas the DNA furnished D and trimming. Within this sample are more than 100,000 clones, with around 87% of them counted one time only. The ten top clones hold roughly 29% of the sample.

What the authors observed across the whole study: How much clinical and demographic metadata was included differed by source and by participant, and the metadata was provided uncurated.

Each collaborating institution followed its own protocols to collect whole blood in K2EDTA tubes. For TCRbeta analysis, collaborator samples were shipped as frozen whole blood, as isolated PBMCs, or as DNA extracted from either sample type. Based on the germline V gene, the CDR1 and CDR2 sequences are MDHEN and SYDVKM. V has 8 bases trimmed and J has 4 bases trimmed; junction bases matching no gene number 16. The CDR3 covers 17 residues, taking in both the cysteine and the phenylalanine. Only the CDR3 DNA stays, 51 bases, in frame from base 1. A remark on this clone: What this receptor recognizes is not known. No qualities accompany the bases; no much larger clone lies one base away.

The sequencing input was peripheral blood. This receptor was taken from a woman in her 70s with acute or convalescent COVID-19. The chain joins TRBV28 to TRBJ2-1; 8 junctional bases match TRBD1. The bases read TGTGCCAGCCTTCTGAGTCAACCCGGGACAGGATACAATGAGCAGTTCTTC. Translated, it gives CASLLSQPGTGYNEQFF.